These T cell receptor beta chains were read from a single sample in a study of blood T cell repertoires in COVID-19. Sequencing was performed with immunoSEQ multiplex PCR; in TCRdb, only in-frame clones are kept and a portion is missing. This table holds about 210,000 clones, 80% to 85% found once. Sequencing was done on a sample of peripheral blood. All receptors come from a woman in her 70s with COVID-19, enrolled during active disease. Each CDR3 is given with its conserved first and last residue. Fields, in order: CDR3 DNA, CDR3 protein, clone size, V gene, D gene, J gene. D genes are given only for firm matches. Expanded clones are given a class, and other clones once, few, many or no size at all.

DNA: TGTGCCAGCAGTGAATTACGAGGGAATTCACCCCTCCACTTT
CDR3: CASSELRGNSPLHF
size: .
V: TRBV2
D: .
J: TRBJ1-6

DNA: TGTGCCTGGAGTGTATCAGGGGCGTACGGGGAGCTGTTTTTT
CDR3: CAWSVSGAYGELFF
size: .
V: TRBV30
D: .
J: TRBJ2-2

DNA: TGTGCCAGCACCGCCGGGACAGGGGACTACGAGCAGTACTTC
CDR3: CASTAGTGDYEQYF
size: few
V: TRBV21-1
D: .
J: TRBJ2-7

DNA: TGCGCCAGCAGCCAAGATGGGGGACAGGGGGGGACTGAAGCTTTCTTT
CDR3: CASSQDGGQGGTEAFF
size: .
V: TRBV4-3
D: TRBD1
J: TRBJ1-1

DNA: TGTGCCAGCAGCAAAGTTAACGCGGACACAGATACGCAGTATTTT
CDR3: CASSKVNADTDTQYF
size: few
V: TRBV7-2
D: .
J: TRBJ2-3

DNA: TGTGCCAGCAGCTTAGGCGTTGGACAGGGTGTTGAAAAACTGTTTTTT
CDR3: CASSLGVGQGVEKLFF
size: .
V: TRBV7-2
D: TRBD1
J: TRBJ1-4

DNA: TGCAGCGTTGATCCCCTGGGACAGTACAACAGCTACACCTTC
CDR3: CSVDPLGQYNSYTF
size: .
V: TRBV29-1
D: TRBD1
J: TRBJ1-2

DNA: TGTGCCACCAGCAGAGAAATCAGGGGGAACTATGGCTACACCTTC
CDR3: CATSREIRGNYGYTF
size: .
V: TRBV15
D: TRBD1
J: TRBJ1-2

DNA: TGTGCCAGCAGCTTCGAGGGTAACATTCAGTACTTC
CDR3: CASSFEGNIQYF
size: once
V: TRBV7-2
D: .
J: TRBJ2-4

DNA: TGTGCCAGCAGCTTCCTTGGGGGGATCGCAGATACGCAGTATTTT
CDR3: CASSFLGGIADTQYF
size: .
V: TRBV7-3
D: .
J: TRBJ2-3

DNA: TGCGCCAGCAGCCAAGATCGGACAGGGGCCTTTGGAAACACCATATATTTT
CDR3: CASSQDRTGAFGNTIYF
size: .
V: TRBV4-3
D: TRBD1
J: TRBJ1-3

DNA: TGTGCCAGCAGTTATAGCCAGGGCTTACGTTCACCCCTCCACTTT
CDR3: CASSYSQGLRSPLHF
size: .
V: TRBV6-5
D: .
J: TRBJ1-6

DNA: TGTGCCAGCAGTTACTCGGGACAGTGGAACACCATATATTTT
CDR3: CASSYSGQWNTIYF
size: once
V: TRBV6-5
D: TRBD1
J: TRBJ1-3

DNA: TGTGCCAGCAAACTACAGGGAGTGGATGGCTACACCTTC
CDR3: CASKLQGVDGYTF
size: .
V: TRBV5-6
D: .
J: TRBJ1-2

DNA: TGCAGTGCCCGAGGTGGGGCAACCCCCGGGTATGGCTACACCTTC
CDR3: CSARGGATPGYGYTF
size: .
V: TRBV29-1
D: .
J: TRBJ1-2

DNA: TGTGCCAGCAGCTACCTAGAGACCGGGGAGCTGTTTTTT
CDR3: CASSYLETGELFF
size: .
V: TRBV7-3
D: .
J: TRBJ2-2

DNA: TGTGCCAGCAGCGTTGGGACAGATAATTCACCCCTCCACTTT
CDR3: CASSVGTDNSPLHF
size: .
V: TRBV5-4
D: TRBD1
J: TRBJ1-6

DNA: TGTGCCAGCAGTGTCCGCTTACTCGATACGCAGTATTTT
CDR3: CASSVRLLDTQYF
size: .
V: TRBV27
D: .
J: TRBJ2-3

DNA: TGTGCCAGCAGTCCCTGGGACAGCGGCTACACCTTC
CDR3: CASSPWDSGYTF
size: .
V: TRBV27
D: TRBD1
J: TRBJ1-2

DNA: TGTGCCAGTAGGGGACTAGCGGGAGTCTCCTCCTACAATGAGCAGTTCTTC
CDR3: CASRGLAGVSSYNEQFF
size: .
V: TRBV19
D: TRBD2
J: TRBJ2-1

DNA: TGTGCCAGCTCACCTGGACAGGGTGGCGGCTACACCTTC
CDR3: CASSPGQGGGYTF
size: .
V: TRBV18
D: TRBD1
J: TRBJ1-2

DNA: TGTGCCAGCAGCTCCAGCGGGAGGAACACAGATACGCAGTATTTT
CDR3: CASSSSGRNTDTQYF
size: .
V: TRBV7-3
D: TRBD2
J: TRBJ2-3

DNA: TGCGCCAGCAGCCAAGATCGCGACAGTCCAAATGAAAAACTGTTTTTT
CDR3: CASSQDRDSPNEKLFF
size: .
V: TRBV4-1
D: .
J: TRBJ1-4

DNA: TGCGCCAGCAGCTTGTTACCAGGATTATCCTACGAGCAGTACTTC
CDR3: CASSLLPGLSYEQYF
size: .
V: TRBV5-1
D: .
J: TRBJ2-7

DNA: TGTGCCAGCAGCGTAGCTACTAGCGGGACCTCTGCAGATACGCAGTATTTT
CDR3: CASSVATSGTSADTQYF
size: .
V: TRBV9
D: TRBD2
J: TRBJ2-3

DNA: TGTGCCAGCAGCTTTGGTGTAAGACAGCACGAGCAGTACTTC
CDR3: CASSFGVRQHEQYF
size: few
V: TRBV5-6
D: .
J: TRBJ2-7

DNA: TGTGCCAGCAGTGACTCGGGGGACAGAGGGGGCTACACCTTC
CDR3: CASSDSGDRGGYTF
size: .
V: TRBV6-4
D: TRBD1
J: TRBJ1-2

DNA: TGTGCCTGGAGGGGGGGTCGGGGAACTAATGAAAAACTGTTTTTT
CDR3: CAWRGGRGTNEKLFF
size: .
V: TRBV30
D: .
J: TRBJ1-4

DNA: TGCAGCGTTACGCCGACAGGGCGCGAGCAGTACTTC
CDR3: CSVTPTGREQYF
size: .
V: TRBV29-1
D: TRBD1
J: TRBJ2-7

DNA: TGTGCCACCAGTGATGGACTAGCGGGAGTAGCTGAGCAGTTCTTC
CDR3: CATSDGLAGVAEQFF
size: .
V: TRBV24-1
D: TRBD2
J: TRBJ2-1

DNA: TGCAGCGTGGACGGACTAGATTACAATGAGCAGTTCTTC
CDR3: CSVDGLDYNEQFF
size: .
V: TRBV29-1
D: TRBD2
J: TRBJ2-1

DNA: TGTGCCAGCAGCAAGCGGTCCAGCTCCTACAATGAGCAGTTCTTC
CDR3: CASSKRSSSYNEQFF
size: .
V: TRBV7-9
D: .
J: TRBJ2-1

DNA: TGTGCCAGCAGTGGGACAGGGGTGAAAAAAATGAACACTGAAGCTTTCTTT
CDR3: CASSGTGVKKMNTEAFF
size: once
V: TRBV6-1
D: TRBD1
J: TRBJ1-1

DNA: TGCGCCAGCGGAGACTGGGACAGGGGAGGCGAGCAGTACTTC
CDR3: CASGDWDRGGEQYF
size: .
V: TRBV5-1
D: TRBD1
J: TRBJ2-7

DNA: TGTGCCAGTAGTATCTCCGGACTAACGCTTCCCGGGGAGCTGTTTTTT
CDR3: CASSISGLTLPGELFF
size: .
V: TRBV19
D: .
J: TRBJ2-2

DNA: TGTGCCGGATCGGGACAGCCGAACACTGAAGCTTTCTTT
CDR3: CAGSGQPNTEAFF
size: .
V: TRBV6-5
D: TRBD1
J: TRBJ1-1

DNA: TGTGCCAGCAGCTTACAGGGGGGAAGTGGCTACACCTTC
CDR3: CASSLQGGSGYTF
size: .
V: TRBV7-9
D: TRBD1
J: TRBJ1-2

DNA: TGTGCCAGCAGCCGGGATAGGAACACTGAAGCTTTCTTT
CDR3: CASSRDRNTEAFF
size: .
V: TRBV5-4
D: .
J: TRBJ1-1

DNA: TGTGCCAGTAGTAGGGGACTAGCGGGAGGGGTGAACACCGGGGAGCTGTTTTTT
CDR3: CASSRGLAGGVNTGELFF
size: .
V: TRBV19
D: TRBD2
J: TRBJ2-2

DNA: TGTGCCAGCTCACTAGACAGGGCCAGTGAGCAGTTCTTC
CDR3: CASSLDRASEQFF
size: once
V: TRBV18
D: TRBD1
J: TRBJ2-1

DNA: TGTGCCAGCTCTCTCCAGACTAGCGGAACAGATACGCAGTATTTT
CDR3: CASSLQTSGTDTQYF
size: .
V: TRBV18
D: TRBD2
J: TRBJ2-3

DNA: TGTGCCAGCAGCTTAGGAGGCCAGGGGGCGCACACCGGGGAGCTGTTTTTT
CDR3: CASSLGGQGAHTGELFF
size: few
V: TRBV5-6
D: TRBD1
J: TRBJ2-2

DNA: TGTGCCAGTAGTTTGGGACTGCGAGCCCTCCACTTT
CDR3: CASSLGLRALHF
size: .
V: TRBV19
D: .
J: TRBJ1-6

DNA: TGTGCCTGGAGGGACAGGGGGTTATTGGACACTGAAGCTTTCTTT
CDR3: CAWRDRGLLDTEAFF
size: few
V: TRBV30
D: TRBD1
J: TRBJ1-1

DNA: TGTGCCATCAGTGGTCGAGAGTCGAGTAACCCCTACGAGCAGTACTTC
CDR3: CAISGRESSNPYEQYF
size: .
V: TRBV10-3
D: .
J: TRBJ2-7

DNA: TGTGCCAGCAGCCTAGGTCCCGGCGGAGCCAAAAACATTCAGTACTTC
CDR3: CASSLGPGGAKNIQYF
size: .
V: TRBV6-2/TRBV6-3
D: .
J: TRBJ2-4

DNA: TGTGCCAGCACTGGGACTATAGATACGCAGTATTTT
CDR3: CASTGTIDTQYF
size: .
V: TRBV28
D: TRBD2
J: TRBJ2-3

DNA: TGCGCCAGCAGCTTGGGTAGTAGCTCTGGGGCCAACGTCCTGACTTTC
CDR3: CASSLGSSSGANVLTF
size: many
V: TRBV5-1
D: .
J: TRBJ2-6

DNA: TGTGCCAGCAGCCCTCGACGGATGGGCGATAATTCACCCCTCCACTTT
CDR3: CASSPRRMGDNSPLHF
size: .
V: TRBV7-2
D: .
J: TRBJ1-6

DNA: TGCGCCAGCAGCAGGACAGGGGAGGCATTGCAGCCCCAGCATTTT
CDR3: CASSRTGEALQPQHF
size: .
V: TRBV5-1
D: TRBD1
J: TRBJ1-5

DNA: TGTGCCAGCAGCCCCTATTCCGGCGAGCAGTACTTC
CDR3: CASSPYSGEQYF
size: .
V: TRBV7-3
D: .
J: TRBJ2-7

DNA: TGTGCCAACTCTCGACAGGGAGAGTACAATGAGCAGTTCTTC
CDR3: CANSRQGEYNEQFF
size: .
V: TRBV6-6
D: TRBD1
J: TRBJ2-1

DNA: TGCGCCAGCAGCCAGGTGGGGGCGCCAGTCAATGAGCAGTTCTTC
CDR3: CASSQVGAPVNEQFF
size: once
V: TRBV5-1
D: .
J: TRBJ2-1

DNA: TGTGCCAGCAGAGCCGGGACAGGGGGCGGGGGCACTGAAGCTTTCTTT
CDR3: CASRAGTGGGGTEAFF
size: .
V: TRBV11-2
D: TRBD1
J: TRBJ1-1

DNA: TGTGCCAGCAGGCTAGGGGGTGCCAAAAACATTCAGTACTTC
CDR3: CASRLGGAKNIQYF
size: .
V: TRBV7-2
D: .
J: TRBJ2-4

DNA: TGTGCCAGCAGTCTGGACAGGGGGCAAGGCTACACCTTC
CDR3: CASSLDRGQGYTF
size: .
V: TRBV12-3/TRBV12-4
D: TRBD1
J: TRBJ1-2

DNA: TGTGCCATCAGTGAGTGGGAGGGGACAGGTCCCATCTTC
CDR3: CAISEWEGTGPIF
size: .
V: TRBV10-3
D: .
J: TRBJ2-7

DNA: TGTGCCAGTAGTTCCGCCTACAGCTCCTATAATTCACCCCTCCACTTT
CDR3: CASSSAYSSYNSPLHF
size: .
V: TRBV19
D: .
J: TRBJ1-6